Below are 7 T cell receptor beta chains sequenced from a single sample in a study of CD8 T cells in Susac syndrome. An amount of RNA that ranged from about 0.45 to 1 ug was reverse transcribed with random hexamers. MiXCR was run by TCRdb on the immunoSEQ multiplex PCR reads, yielding one entry per CDR3 protein. The sample consists of 130,000 or so distinct CDR3 sequences, approximately 89% of them appearing once. The sample was CD8+ T cells from PBMCs. The receptors stem from a human donor with multiple sclerosis.

This clonotype came up once. The V gene is TRBV18, the J gene TRBJ2-3, with unresolved D. This CDR3 is 15 amino acids long. CDR1 is KGHSH and CDR2 is LQKENI in the germline V gene. V lost 3 bases, J lost 2 bases, and 12 bases lay in between. CDR3 in amino acids: CASSPPSGLTDTQYF. In nucleotides, the CDR3 is TGTGCCAGCTCACCCCCTTCGGGCCTCACAGATACGCAGTATTTT.

This clonotype has just a few counts. The chain has TRBV5-6 and TRBJ2-7; 8 bases map to TRBD1. After removal of 3 bases from V and 4 bases from J, the junction contained 3 bases not matched to a gene. Germline lookup yields CDR1 SGHDT and CDR2 YYEEEE. This CDR3 is 13 amino acids long. This chain's CDR3 is CASSSGGAYEQYF. CDR3 bases: TGTGCCAGCAGCTCAGGGGGCGCGTACGAGCAGTACTTC.

This chain links TRBV30 with TRBJ1-2; no definite D call. The CDR3 sequence is 14 residues long. V was trimmed by 0 bases and J by 4 bases, leaving 12 bases between them. Germline CDR1 reads GTSNPN; CDR2 reads SVGIG (reference sequence). CDR3 in amino acids: CAWSVDGPLYGYTF. In nucleotides, the CDR3 is TGTGCCTGGAGTGTTGATGGACCTCTCTATGGCTACACCTTC.

J is TRBJ1-2 and V is TRBV18; 9 bases are a match to TRBD1. The germline V gene encodes CDR1 KGHSH and CDR2 LQKENI. There are 15 residues in the CDR3. V shed 3 bases and J 8 bases; nucleotides not matched to a gene: 10. The CDR3 coding sequence is TGTGCCAGCTCACCTATGACAGGGGGTTTGGAAGGCTACACCTTC. This codes for CASSPMTGGLEGYTF.

The V and J genes are TRBV5-1 and TRBJ2-3, with TRBD1 identical over 9 bases. The germline gives CDR1 SGHRS, CDR2 YFSETQ. V shed 3 bases and J 4 bases; nucleotides not matched to a gene: 3. The CDR3 runs to 14 residues. The chain's CDR3 is CASSSGQGADTQYF. Written as DNA, the CDR3 is TGCGCCAGCAGCTCGGGACAGGGAGCAGATACGCAGTATTTT.

J is TRBJ1-1 and V is TRBV19; D call uncertain. V was clipped by 2 bases and J by 9 bases, with 13 bases between them. Germline CDR1 and CDR2: LNHDA and SQIVND (reference sequence). CDR3 size: 13 residues. The CDR3 DNA is TGTGCCAGTAGTATACAGGACTCTACTAAAGCTTTCTTT. It yields the protein CASSIQDSTKAFF.

The rearrangement joins TRBV2 to TRBJ2-1; 8 bases are a match to TRBD2. The CDR3 has 15 residues. Per the germline V gene, CDR1 is SNHLY and CDR2 is FYNNEI. The V segment lost 3 bases and the J segment 4 bases; nucleotides outside the gene matches: 5. The CDR3 region is CASSDIAGGYNEQFF. Written as DNA, the CDR3 is TGTGCCAGCAGTGATATTGCGGGAGGATACAATGAGCAGTTCTTC.